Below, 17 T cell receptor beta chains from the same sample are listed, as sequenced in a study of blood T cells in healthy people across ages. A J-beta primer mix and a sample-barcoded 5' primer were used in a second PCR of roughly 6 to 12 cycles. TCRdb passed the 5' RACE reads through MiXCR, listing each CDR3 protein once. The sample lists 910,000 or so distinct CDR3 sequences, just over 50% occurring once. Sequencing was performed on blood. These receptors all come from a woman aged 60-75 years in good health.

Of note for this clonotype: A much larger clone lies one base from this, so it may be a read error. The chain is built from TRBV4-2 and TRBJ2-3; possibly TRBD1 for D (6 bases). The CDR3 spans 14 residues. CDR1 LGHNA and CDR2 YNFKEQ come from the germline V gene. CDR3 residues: CASSLGLGADAQYF. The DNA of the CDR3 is TGTGCCAGCAGCCTTGGTTTGGGGGCAGATGCGCAGTATTTT.

The CDR3, as DNA: TGTGCCAGCAGCCAAGTTCGCGGAGCGGGAAGAGAAAGCACAGATACGCAGTATTTT. Its translation is CASSQVRGAGRESTDTQYF. The chain recombines TRBV4-2 with TRBJ2-3; 7 bases map to TRBD2. This CDR3 contains 19 residues. Trimming at V came to 1 base and at J to 0 bases, leaving 13 bases not matched to a gene. Looked up from germline, CDR1 is LGHNA and CDR2 is YNFKEQ.

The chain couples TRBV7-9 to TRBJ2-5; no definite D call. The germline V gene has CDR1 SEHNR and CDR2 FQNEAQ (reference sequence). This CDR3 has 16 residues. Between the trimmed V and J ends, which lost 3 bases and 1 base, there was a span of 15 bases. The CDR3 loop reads CASSFSLGSAQETQYF. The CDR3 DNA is TGTGCCAGCAGCTTTAGCCTCGGCTCTGCCCAAGAGACCCAGTACTTC.

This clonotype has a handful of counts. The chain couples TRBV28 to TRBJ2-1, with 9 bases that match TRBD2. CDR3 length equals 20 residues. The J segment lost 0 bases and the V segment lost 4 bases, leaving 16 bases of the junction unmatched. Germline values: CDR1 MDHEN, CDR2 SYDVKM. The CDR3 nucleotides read TGTGCCAGCAGTTCAAAAGATCTAGCGGGATCCCTGAGCTCCTACAATGAGCAGTTCTTC. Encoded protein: CASSSKDLAGSLSSYNEQFF.

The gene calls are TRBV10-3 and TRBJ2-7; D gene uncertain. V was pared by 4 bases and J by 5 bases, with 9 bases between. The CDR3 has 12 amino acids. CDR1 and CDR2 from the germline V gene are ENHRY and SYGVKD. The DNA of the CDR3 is TGTGCCATCAGTGCCAACACCGACGAGCAGTACTTC. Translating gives CAISANTDEQYF.

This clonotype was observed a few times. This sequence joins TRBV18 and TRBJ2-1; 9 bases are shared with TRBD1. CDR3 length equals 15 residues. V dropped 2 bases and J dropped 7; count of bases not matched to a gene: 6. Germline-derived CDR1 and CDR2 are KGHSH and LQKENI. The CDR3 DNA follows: TGTGCCAGCTCACCAAGGGACAGGGTTTGGAATGAGCAGTTCTTC. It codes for CASSPRDRVWNEQFF. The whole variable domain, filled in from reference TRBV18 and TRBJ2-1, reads NAGVMQNPRHLVRRRGQEARLRCSPMKGHSHVYWYRQLPEEGLKFMVYLQKENIIDESGMPKERFSAEFPKEGPSILRIQQVVRGDSAAYFCASSPRDRVWNEQFFGPGTRLTVL.

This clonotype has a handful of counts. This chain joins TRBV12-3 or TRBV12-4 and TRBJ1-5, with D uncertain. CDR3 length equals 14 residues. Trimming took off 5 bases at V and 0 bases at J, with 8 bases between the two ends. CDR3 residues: CASSPVNSNQPQHF. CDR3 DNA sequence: TGTGCCAGCAGTCCTGTGAATAGCAATCAGCCCCAGCATTTT.

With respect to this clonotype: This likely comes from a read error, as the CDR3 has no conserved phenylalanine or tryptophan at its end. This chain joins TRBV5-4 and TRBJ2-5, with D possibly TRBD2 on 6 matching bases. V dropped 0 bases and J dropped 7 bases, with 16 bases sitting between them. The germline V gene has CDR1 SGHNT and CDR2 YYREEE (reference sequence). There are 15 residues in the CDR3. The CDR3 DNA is TGTGCCAGCAGCTTGGCGGCTAGCGACACGGGGACCCAGTACCTC. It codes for CASSLAASDTGTQYL.

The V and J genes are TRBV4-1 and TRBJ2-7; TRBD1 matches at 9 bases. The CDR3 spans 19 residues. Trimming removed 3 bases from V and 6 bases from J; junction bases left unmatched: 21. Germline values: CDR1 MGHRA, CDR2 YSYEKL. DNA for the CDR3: TGCGCCAGCAGCCAGAGAAACGTACCTATGGGGACAGGGTACCCCGAGCAGTACTTC. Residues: CASSQRNVPMGTGYPEQYF.

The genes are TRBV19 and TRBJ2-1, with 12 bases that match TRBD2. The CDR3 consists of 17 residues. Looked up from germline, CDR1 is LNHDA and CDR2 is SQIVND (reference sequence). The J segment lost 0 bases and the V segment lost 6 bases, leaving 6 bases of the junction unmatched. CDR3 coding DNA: TGTGCCAGTAGCACCACTAGCGGGAGGTTCTCCTACAATGAGCAGTTCTTC. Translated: CASSTTSGRFSYNEQFF.

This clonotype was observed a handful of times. Here the CDR3 reads CASSRPGQGIYGYTF. CDR3 in DNA: TGCGCCAGCAGCCGTCCGGGACAGGGGATTTATGGCTACACCTTC. This rearrangement joins TRBV4-3 to TRBJ1-2, with 10 bases lining up with TRBD1. CDR3 length: 15 residues. V gave up 4 bases and J gave up 5 bases; unmatched junction bases: 7. Germline lookup yields CDR1 LGHNA and CDR2 YSLEER.

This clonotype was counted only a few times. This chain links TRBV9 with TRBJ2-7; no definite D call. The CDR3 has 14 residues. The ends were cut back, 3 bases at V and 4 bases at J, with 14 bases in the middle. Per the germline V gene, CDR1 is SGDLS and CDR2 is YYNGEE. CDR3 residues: CASSAYPEEYEQYF. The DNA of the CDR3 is TGTGCCAGCAGCGCTTATCCCGAGGAGTACGAGCAGTACTTC.

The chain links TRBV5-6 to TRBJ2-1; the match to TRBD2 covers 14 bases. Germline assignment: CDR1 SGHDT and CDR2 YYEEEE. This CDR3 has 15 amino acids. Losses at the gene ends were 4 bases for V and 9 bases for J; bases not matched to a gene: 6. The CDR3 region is CASSPGTSGRFEQFF. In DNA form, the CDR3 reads TGTGCCAGCAGCCCTGGGACTAGCGGGAGATTTGAGCAGTTCTTC.

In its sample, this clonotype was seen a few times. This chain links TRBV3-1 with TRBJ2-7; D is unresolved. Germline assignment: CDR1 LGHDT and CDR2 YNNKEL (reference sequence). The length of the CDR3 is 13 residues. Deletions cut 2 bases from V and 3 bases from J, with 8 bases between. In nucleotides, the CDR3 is TGTGCCAGCAGCCAAAGGATCCTCTACGAGCAGTACTTC. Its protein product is CASSQRILYEQYF.

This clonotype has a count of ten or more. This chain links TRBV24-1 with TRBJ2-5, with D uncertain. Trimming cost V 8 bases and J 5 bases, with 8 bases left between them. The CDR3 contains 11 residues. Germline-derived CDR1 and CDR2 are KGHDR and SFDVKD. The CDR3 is CATMDRETQYF. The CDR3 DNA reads TGTGCCACCATGGATCGGGAGACCCAGTACTTC.

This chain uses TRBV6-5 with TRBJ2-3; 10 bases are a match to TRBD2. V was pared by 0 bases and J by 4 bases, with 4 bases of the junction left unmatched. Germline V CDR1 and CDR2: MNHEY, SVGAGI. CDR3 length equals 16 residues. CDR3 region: CASSYSGTSVADTQYF. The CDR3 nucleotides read TGTGCCAGCAGTTACTCTGGGACTAGCGTGGCAGATACGCAGTATTTT.

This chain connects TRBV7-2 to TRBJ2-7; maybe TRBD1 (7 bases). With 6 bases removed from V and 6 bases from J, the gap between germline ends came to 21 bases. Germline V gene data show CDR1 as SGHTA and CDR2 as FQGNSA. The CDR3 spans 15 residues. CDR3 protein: CASRVQGTGSGEQYF. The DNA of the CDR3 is TGTGCCAGCAGAGTACAGGGGACTGGTTCTGGCGAGCAGTACTTC.